Listed below are T cell receptor beta chains from one sample, sequenced in a study of T cells in Graves' hyperthyroidism and ophthalmopathy. TCRdb ran MiXCR on the multiplex PCR reads and lists one entry per CDR3 protein. Here the sample spans about 350,000 distinct CDR3 sequences, roughly 13% being singletons. The sample was blood. Receptors were obtained from a woman aged 30 to 39 with Graves' hyperthyroidism. CDR3s include the opening cysteine and the closing phenylalanine or tryptophan. Fields, in order: J gene, V gene, clone size, D gene, CDR3 length, CDR3 protein, CDR3 DNA. A D gene is named only where the DNA matches it firmly. For some rows the clone size is stated as once, few or many, or as a class when expanded; others skip it.

>TRBJ2-5|TRBV29-1|.|.|12
CSHSESRETQYF
TGCAGCCATTCCGAGAGTCGAGAGACCCAGTACTTC
>TRBJ2-6|TRBV10-2|few|TRBD2|21
CASSDLYREDPSLGGANVLTF
TGCGCCAGCAGTGATTTATACCGGGAGGATCCCTCTCTCGGTGGGGCCAACGTCCTGACTTTC
>TRBJ2-1|TRBV7-2|many|TRBD2|14
CASQAGVYDNEQFF
TGTGCCAGTCAAGCGGGAGTTTATGACAATGAGCAGTTCTTC
>TRBJ1-1|TRBV6-2/TRBV6-3|many|.|14
CASSRLQGRTEAFF
TGTGCCAGCAGTAGACTACAGGGTCGGACTGAAGCTTTCTTT
>TRBJ1-2|TRBV28|many|.|13
CASSFGRTGGYTF
TGTGCCAGCAGTTTTGGTAGGACGGGAGGCTACACCTTC
>TRBJ1-1|TRBV6-1|many|.|15
CASSVIGQMNTEAFF
TGTGCCAGCAGCGTTATAGGACAGATGAACACTGAAGCTTTCTTT
>TRBJ2-1|TRBV24-1|.|.|15
CATSVSGYSYNEQFF
TGTGCCACCAGTGTAAGCGGATACTCCTACAATGAGCAGTTCTTC
>TRBJ2-3|TRBV20-1|many|.|12
CSAPRSTDTQYF
TGCAGTGCCCCCAGGAGCACAGATACGCAGTATTTT
>TRBJ1-5|TRBV6-2/TRBV6-3|many|.|13
CASSYDGYQPQHF
TGTGCCAGCAGTTACGACGGATATCAGCCCCAGCATTTT
>TRBJ2-1|TRBV10-3|many|TRBD2|15
CAIRDSSGSSGEQFF
TGTGCCATCAGAGACTCTAGCGGGAGTTCGGGTGAGCAGTTCTTC
>TRBJ2-7|TRBV20-1|few|.|10
CSAGAGEQYF
TGCAGTGCGGGGGCGGGGGAGCAGTACTTC
>TRBJ2-1|TRBV6-4|.|.|13
CASSFSGKEEQFF
TGTGCCAGCAGTTTCTCTGGGAAGGAAGAGCAGTTCTTC
>TRBJ2-7|TRBV29-1|.|.|14
CSAAGTAGSYEQYF
TGCAGCGCCGCCGGGACAGCGGGCTCCTACGAGCAGTACTTC
>TRBJ1-5|TRBV12-3/TRBV12-4|many|.|15
CASSSTGRSNQPQHF
TGTGCCAGCAGCTCTACGGGTCGTAGCAATCAGCCCCAGCATTTT
>TRBJ2-7|TRBV7-9|many|.|12
CASAGDFYEQYF
TGTGCCTCAGCGGGTGATTTCTACGAGCAGTACTTC
>TRBJ2-1|TRBV19|few|.|12
CASSTPGNEQFF
TGTGCCAGTAGTACGCCCGGGAATGAGCAGTTCTTC
>TRBJ2-1|TRBV9|.|.|16
CASSVRETGLRNEQFF
TGTGCCAGCAGCGTACGCGAGACCGGCTTGCGTAATGAGCAGTTCTTC
>TRBJ1-2|TRBV19|many|.|15
CASSISHGTIYGYTF
TGTGCCAGTAGTATCTCCCACGGGACAATCTATGGCTACACCTTC
>TRBJ2-7|TRBV28|many|TRBD2|13
CASRAGVKNEQYF
TGTGCCAGCAGAGCGGGAGTCAAGAACGAGCAGTACTTC
>TRBJ2-7|TRBV29-1|many|TRBD2|13
CSVVGGRANEQYF
TGCAGCGTTGTAGGCGGGAGGGCCAACGAGCAGTACTTC
>TRBJ2-7|TRBV7-9|many|.|14
CASSFEAGRNEQYF
TGTGCCAGCAGCTTTGAGGCGGGGCGCAACGAGCAGTACTTC
>TRBJ2-1|TRBV9|.|TRBD2|15
CASSEDPAGVNEQFF
TGTGCCAGCAGCGAAGACCCAGCGGGAGTCAATGAGCAGTTCTTC
>TRBJ1-1|TRBV6-2/TRBV6-3|many|TRBD1|16
CASKKTGIFMNTEAFF
TGTGCCAGCAAAAAGACAGGGATCTTCATGAACACTGAAGCTTTCTTT
>TRBJ1-5|TRBV5-1|few|.|15
CASSFSGNRNQPQHF
TGCGCCAGCAGCTTCTCAGGGAATCGCAATCAGCCCCAGCATTTT
>TRBJ2-7|TRBV20-1|many|TRBD2|20
CSASPSSGASGLAVPYEQYF
TGCAGTGCTAGCCCCTCCTCCGGGGCTTCGGGGCTAGCGGTACCCTACGAGCAGTACTTC
>TRBJ1-5|TRBV3-1|.|TRBD1|17
CASSQDPGQGYNQPQHF
TGTGCCAGCAGCCAAGACCCGGGACAGGGTTACAATCAGCCCCAGCATTTT
>TRBJ2-5|TRBV4-2|once|.|15
CASSQLKRAQETQYF
TGTGCCAGCAGCCAACTAAAGCGGGCCCAAGAGACCCAGTACTTC
>TRBJ2-2|TRBV4-2|.|TRBD2|20
CASSQDAESGRGVQTGELFF
TGTGCCAGCAGCCAAGACGCCGAGTCGGGGCGGGGGGTCCAAACCGGGGAGCTGTTTTTT
>TRBJ2-7|TRBV4-1|.|TRBD2|18
CASSQQAASGSSGYEQYF
TGCGCCAGCAGCCAGCAGGCCGCTAGCGGGAGTTCGGGCTACGAGCAGTACTTC
>TRBJ1-1|TRBV19|.|.|13
CASATRADTEAFF
TGTGCCAGTGCGACCCGGGCGGACACTGAAGCTTTCTTT
>TRBJ2-7|TRBV27|few|.|16
CASSLKWDATRSEQYF
TGTGCCAGCAGTTTGAAATGGGACGCCACTAGGAGCGAGCAGTACTTC
>TRBJ2-7|TRBV28|many|TRBD1|14
CASRTGQGAHEQYF
TGTGCCAGCAGGACGGGACAGGGTGCGCACGAGCAGTACTTC
>TRBJ1-1|TRBV30|many|TRBD1|14
CAWDTLGTGAEAFF
TGTGCCTGGGATACTCTGGGGACAGGGGCTGAAGCTTTCTTT
>TRBJ2-5|TRBV18|many|TRBD1|15
CASSPDTGTGGTQYF
TGTGCCAGCTCACCGGACACCGGGACAGGGGGAACCCAGTACTTC
>TRBJ1-2|TRBV12-3/TRBV12-4|many|.|17
CASSLGVGTRFSYGYTF
TGTGCCAGCAGTCTCGGCGTTGGGACCAGGTTTTCCTATGGCTACACCTTC
>TRBJ2-1|TRBV15|.|TRBD2|16
CATSRDPAGGPSEQFF
TGTGCCACCAGCAGAGATCCGGCGGGAGGGCCAAGTGAGCAGTTCTTC
>TRBJ1-1|TRBV19|.|.|13
CASSLNKNTEAFF
TGTGCCAGTAGCCTCAACAAGAACACTGAAGCTTTCTTT
>TRBJ1-1|TRBV28|many|.|13
CASSLPGSTEAFF
TGTGCCAGCAGTTTGCCGGGTAGCACTGAAGCTTTCTTT
>TRBJ2-1|TRBV28|many|.|13
CASLFGGANEQFF
TGTGCCAGCCTGTTTGGGGGAGCCAATGAGCAGTTCTTC
>TRBJ2-3|TRBV29-1|many|TRBD2|13
CSVGGGGTDTQYF
TGCAGCGTTGGCGGGGGAGGCACAGATACGCAGTATTTT
>TRBJ2-3|TRBV30|few|TRBD2|14
CAWSAGGVADTQYF
TGTGCCTGGAGTGCCGGGGGGGTTGCGGATACGCAGTATTTT
>TRBJ1-1|TRBV11-2|.|.|12
CASSPRQSEAFF
TGTGCCAGCAGCCCCCGACAGTCTGAAGCTTTCTTT
>TRBJ2-2|TRBV5-1|few|.|15
CASSGPSIGTGELFF
TGCGCCAGCAGCGGGCCTAGCATTGGCACCGGGGAGCTGTTTTTT